What follows are 17 T cell receptor beta chains derived from one specimen sequenced in a study of blood T cells in healthy people across ages. The authors ran a second PCR of about 6 to 11 cycles using a sample-barcoded 5' primer and a J-beta primer mix. TCRdb reprocessed the 5' RACE reads with MiXCR, giving one entry per CDR3 protein. The data contain about 1.1 million distinct CDR3 sequences, 30% to 40% of them seen just once; the ten biggest clones take up around 14%. Sample: blood. Receptors were obtained from a man younger than 35 in good health.

This chain uses TRBV6-7 with TRBJ2-4, with 10 bases aligning to TRBD1. TRBV6-7 is recorded as an ORF, its role being uncertain. The CDR3 is 17 residues long. With V trimmed by 6 bases and J by 13 bases, 21 bases remained unmatched. In DNA form, the CDR3 reads TGTGCCAGCAGCCCCCCCCTCCGGGACAGGGGTAAGAATGAGCAGTACTTC. Protein product: CASSPPLRDRGKNEQYF.

The V and J genes are TRBV4-2 and TRBJ2-2; D gene uncertain. The V gene lost 4 bases and the J gene lost 1 base, with 10 bases spanning the gap. CDR1 and CDR2 from the germline V gene are LGHNA and YNFKEQ. This CDR3 is 15 amino acids long. Written as DNA, the CDR3 is TGTGCCAGCAGCCCAGTCTCGGGGAACACCGGGGAGCTGTTTTTT. This translates into CASSPVSGNTGELFF.

This clonotype was seen repeatedly, ten times or more. One end of the junction fails to match germline, which may point to a read error. This chain joins TRBV4-2 and TRBJ1-2; D gene uncertain. Germline V gene data show CDR1 as LGHNA and CDR2 as YNFKEQ. The CDR3 runs 14 residues. The CDR3 DNA reads TGCGCCAGCAGCCAAGATCCGGCTCCCTATGGCTACACCTTC. Residues: CASSQDPAPYGYTF.

The gene calls are TRBV29-1 and TRBJ2-2; possible D gene TRBD2, 6 bases. There are 14 residues in the CDR3. The V end lost 6 bases, the J end lost 7 bases, and 18 bases lay between the germline ends. Germline CDR1 and CDR2: SQVTM and ANQGSEA. This CDR3 is CSVGLTEGIGELFF. As DNA, the CDR3 is TGCAGCGTGGGGCTTACGGAGGGGATCGGGGAGCTGTTTTTT.

In this sample, this clonotype turned up once. This sequence joins TRBV14 and TRBJ1-3, with 7 bases aligning to TRBD1. Germline V gene lookup returns CDR1 SGHDN and CDR2 FVKESK. The trim removed 4 bases at V and 0 bases at J, leaving 6 bases unmatched. The CDR3 runs to 16 residues. The CDR3 sequence is CASSPQGGVSGNTIYF. The CDR3 nucleotides read TGTGCCAGCAGCCCTCAGGGGGGCGTCTCTGGAAACACCATATATTTT.

Of note for this clonotype: A much larger clonotype is one base distant, so this may be a read error. The genes are TRBV20-1 and TRBJ2-3; no definite D call. The CDR3 loop spans 14 amino acids. Germline CDR1 and CDR2: DFQATT and SNEGSKA (reference sequence). V was pared by 0 bases and J by 1 base, with 8 bases between. The CDR3: CSARDSQGTDTQYF. CDR3 DNA sequence: TGCAGTGCTAGAGATAGCCAGGGCACAGATACGCAGTATTTT.

This chain uses TRBV5-5 with TRBJ1-2; D is unclear. Germline V gene data show CDR1 as SGHKS and CDR2 as YYEKEE (reference sequence). V shed 1 base and J shed 0 bases, with 16 bases lying between them. This CDR3 is 17 amino acids long. The CDR3 spells CASSLKNLRPPNYGYTF. The CDR3 region has the DNA TGTGCCAGCAGCTTGAAGAATTTACGCCCTCCTAACTATGGCTACACCTTC. Based on the CDR3 plus reference TRBV5-5 and TRBJ1-2, the full variable domain is DAGVTQSPTHLIKTRGQQVTLRCSPISGHKSVSWYQQVLGQGPQFIFQYYEKEERGRGNFPDRFSARQFPNYSSELNVNALLLGDSALYLCASSLKNLRPPNYGYTFGSGTRLTVV.

This clonotype was counted at least ten times. The chain joins TRBV11-1 to TRBJ1-2; D is uncertain. Germline V gene lookup returns CDR1 SGHAT and CDR2 FQDESV (reference sequence). Trimming stripped 2 bases from V and 3 bases from J, with 7 bases between. This CDR3 contains 13 residues. The CDR3 DNA follows: TGTGCCAGCAGCTTAAGGGCTTACTATGGCTACACCTTC. Translation gives CASSLRAYYGYTF.

This clonotype appeared a few times. This chain links TRBV18 with TRBJ1-4; D is unclear. Per germline, CDR1 KGHSH and CDR2 LQKENI. Trimming removed 1 base from V and 7 bases from J, with 13 bases in between. The CDR3 has 15 residues. CDR3 sequence reads: CASSPQGDGREKLFF. CDR3 coding DNA: TGTGCCAGCTCACCACAGGGTGATGGGCGTGAAAAACTGTTTTTT.

The V gene is TRBV20-1, the J gene TRBJ1-2; D is unclear. Germline V lookup: CDR1 DFQATT, CDR2 SNEGSKA (reference sequence). CDR3 length: 13 amino acids. V lost 0 bases and J 3 bases, leaving 8 bases between the germline ends. The CDR3 spells CSARDPTDYGYTF. In nucleotides, the CDR3 is TGCAGTGCTAGAGATCCCACTGACTATGGCTACACCTTC.

The chain couples TRBV6-5 to TRBJ2-3; tentative D call: TRBD2 (6 bases). V lost 3 bases to trimming and J lost 4 bases, with 14 bases between them. CDR1 is MNHEY, CDR2 SVGAGI, per germline. The CDR3 is 15 residues long. This chain's CDR3 is CASSYCPGRSDTQYF. Written as DNA, the CDR3 is TGTGCCAGCAGTTATTGCCCGGGGAGGTCAGATACGCAGTATTTT.

This rearrangement joins TRBV20-1 to TRBJ2-7; either TRBD1 or TRBD2 may supply D (5 bases each). The CDR3 is 16 amino acids. V dropped 1 base and J dropped 0 bases, with 16 bases sitting between them. The V gene's germline CDR1 is DFQATT and CDR2 SNEGSKA (reference sequence). The CDR3 coding sequence is TGCAGTGCTAGAGGCTATGTTGGTGGGGGCTCCTACGAGCAGTACTTC. This codes for CSARGYVGGGSYEQYF.

This clonotype was counted a few times. The chain joins TRBV2 to TRBJ2-7; D is unresolved. Per germline, CDR1 SNHLY and CDR2 FYNNEI. The CDR3 sequence is 13 residues long. Trimming shortened V by 6 bases and J by 1 base, and 10 bases separated the two germline ends. CDR3 bases: TGTGCCAGCAGAGCCTTGAGGTCCTACGAGCAGTACTTC. Translated, it gives CASRALRSYEQYF.

The chain uses TRBV28 and TRBJ1-1, with unresolved D. Between the trimmed V and J ends, which lost 2 bases and 0 bases, there was a span of 16 bases. Germline V gives CDR1 MDHEN, CDR2 SYDVKM. CDR3 size: 17 residues. Here the CDR3 DNA reads TGTGCCAGCAGTTTAGCCCGACTCAGAGGAGTGAACACTGAAGCTTTCTTT. Translated, it gives CASSLARLRGVNTEAFF.

This chain connects TRBV9 to TRBJ1-1; 10 positions match TRBD1. Germline CDR1 is SGDLS and CDR2 is YYNGEE. The CDR3 loop spans 16 amino acids. V shed 4 bases and J 6 bases; nucleotides not matched to a gene: 12. CDR3 coding DNA: TGTGCCAGCAGCTCATCCCCGGACAGGGGGGGATCTGAAGCTTTCTTT. Translation gives CASSSSPDRGGSEAFF.

V usage is TRBV5-6 and J usage is TRBJ1-1; no clear D gene. The CDR3 extends over 14 amino acids. Germline lookup yields CDR1 SGHDT and CDR2 YYEEEE. V lost 0 bases and J 0 bases, leaving 6 bases between the germline ends. The CDR3 DNA sequence: TGTGCCAGCAGCTTGGATAAAGTGAACACTGAAGCTTTCTTT. Its protein product is CASSLDKVNTEAFF.

This rearrangement joins TRBV11-2 to TRBJ1-2; D is possibly TRBD1 (6 bases). The CDR3 loop spans 13 amino acids. Trimming took off 8 bases at V and 5 bases at J, with 15 bases between the two ends. CDR1 and CDR2 from the germline V gene are SGHAT and FQNNGV. The CDR3, as DNA: TGTGCCAGCTCGCCACCAGGGGAATATGGCTACACCTTC. It specifies CASSPPGEYGYTF.